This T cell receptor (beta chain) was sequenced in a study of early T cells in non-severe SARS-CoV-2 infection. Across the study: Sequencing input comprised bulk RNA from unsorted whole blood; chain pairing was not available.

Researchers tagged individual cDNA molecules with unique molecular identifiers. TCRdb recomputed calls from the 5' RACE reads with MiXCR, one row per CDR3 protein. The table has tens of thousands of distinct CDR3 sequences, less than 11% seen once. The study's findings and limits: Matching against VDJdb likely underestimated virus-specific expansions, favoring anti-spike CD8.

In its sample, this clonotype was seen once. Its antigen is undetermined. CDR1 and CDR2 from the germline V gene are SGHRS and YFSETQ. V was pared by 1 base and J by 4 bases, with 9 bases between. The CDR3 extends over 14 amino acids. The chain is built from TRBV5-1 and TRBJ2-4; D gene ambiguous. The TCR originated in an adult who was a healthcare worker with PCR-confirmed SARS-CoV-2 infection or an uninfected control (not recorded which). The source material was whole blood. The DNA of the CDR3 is TGCGCCAGCAGCTTGTTGTCATCGAAAAACATTCAGTACTTC. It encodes CASSLLSSKNIQYF.